This is a list of T cell receptor beta chains from one sample in a study of beta chain features in type 1 diabetes. Clones were sequenced by immunoSEQ multiplex PCR, and TCRdb holds only the in-frame ones, with some missing. The profile shows roughly 400,000 clones, approximately 15% of them singletons. Material for sequencing was naive CD4+ T cells from blood. The receptors stem from a woman in her late teens or twenties in good health. The CDR3 runs from the conserved cysteine through the conserved F or W. D genes are given only for firm matches. The size field is filled for only some rows; it gives once, few, many or a size class.

clone_size: .; j_call: TRBJ1-1; d_call: TRBD1; v_call: TRBV28; cdr3_aa: CASSDAGQTNTEAFF; cdr3_nt: TGTGCCAGCAGTGACGCGGGACAGACGAACACTGAAGCTTTCTTT
clone_size: few; j_call: TRBJ2-5; d_call: TRBD2; v_call: TRBV15; cdr3_aa: CATSRDPSGEETQYF; cdr3_nt: TGTGCCACCAGCAGAGATCCTAGCGGGGAAGAGACCCAGTACTTC
clone_size: .; j_call: TRBJ2-7; d_call: TRBD1; v_call: TRBV6-6; cdr3_aa: CASTSTGTSYEQYF; cdr3_nt: TGTGCCAGCACCTCGACAGGGACCTCCTACGAGCAGTACTTC
clone_size: few; j_call: TRBJ1-1; d_call: TRBD1; v_call: TRBV28; cdr3_aa: CASSQHRGPVEAFF; cdr3_nt: TGTGCCAGCAGTCAACACAGGGGGCCGGTCGAAGCTTTCTTT
clone_size: .; j_call: TRBJ2-5; d_call: TRBD2; v_call: TRBV28; cdr3_aa: CAGQGAGGPGETQYF; cdr3_nt: TGTGCCGGTCAAGGGGCGGGAGGGCCAGGAGAGACCCAGTACTTC
clone_size: .; j_call: TRBJ2-3; d_call: .; v_call: TRBV29-1; cdr3_aa: CSADRRYGTDTQYF; cdr3_nt: TGCAGCGCCGACAGGCGGTACGGCACAGATACGCAGTATTTT
clone_size: few; j_call: TRBJ1-5; d_call: .; v_call: TRBV28; cdr3_aa: CASSWDFSQPQHF; cdr3_nt: TGTGCCAGCAGTTGGGACTTCAGTCAGCCCCAGCATTTT
clone_size: few; j_call: TRBJ2-5; d_call: .; v_call: TRBV9; cdr3_aa: CASSPGGRETQYF; cdr3_nt: TGTGCCAGCAGCCCCGGAGGTAGAGAGACCCAGTACTTC
clone_size: few; j_call: TRBJ2-7; d_call: TRBD1; v_call: TRBV30; cdr3_aa: CAWSRGTGAYEQYF; cdr3_nt: TGTGCCTGGAGTAGGGGGACAGGGGCCTACGAGCAGTACTTC
clone_size: .; j_call: TRBJ2-5; d_call: TRBD1; v_call: TRBV28; cdr3_aa: CASKEGTGVETQYF; cdr3_nt: TGTGCCAGCAAAGAGGGCACAGGGGTAGAGACCCAGTACTTC
clone_size: .; j_call: TRBJ1-2; d_call: .; v_call: TRBV7-9; cdr3_aa: CASSLSDGYTF; cdr3_nt: TGTGCCAGCAGCTTATCGGATGGCTACACCTTC
clone_size: few; j_call: TRBJ1-3; d_call: .; v_call: TRBV30; cdr3_aa: CAWSDKGLSGNTIYF; cdr3_nt: TGTGCCTGGAGTGATAAGGGGCTCTCTGGAAACACCATATATTTT
clone_size: .; j_call: TRBJ2-1; d_call: .; v_call: TRBV28; cdr3_aa: CASSLQGRGYNEQFF; cdr3_nt: TGTGCCAGCAGTTTACAGGGTAGGGGTTACAATGAGCAGTTCTTC
clone_size: few; j_call: TRBJ1-3; d_call: .; v_call: TRBV30; cdr3_aa: CAWSVHSGNTIYF; cdr3_nt: TGTGCCTGGAGTGTCCACTCTGGAAACACCATATATTTT
clone_size: few; j_call: TRBJ1-5; d_call: .; v_call: TRBV29-1; cdr3_aa: CSVVSGSGNQPQHF; cdr3_nt: TGCAGCGTTGTGTCCGGGTCTGGCAATCAGCCCCAGCATTTT
clone_size: few; j_call: TRBJ1-4; d_call: .; v_call: TRBV7-2; cdr3_aa: CASSLGGGRAEELFF; cdr3_nt: TGTGCCAGCAGCTTAGGTGGGGGCCGTGCCGAGGAGTTGTTTTTT
clone_size: few; j_call: TRBJ2-7; d_call: .; v_call: TRBV5-8; cdr3_aa: CASSHTDTYEQYF; cdr3_nt: TGTGCCAGCAGCCATACGGACACCTACGAGCAGTACTTC
clone_size: .; j_call: TRBJ2-7; d_call: TRBD2; v_call: TRBV7-9; cdr3_aa: CASSLMAVAGVYEQYF; cdr3_nt: TGTGCCAGCAGCTTAATGGCGGTAGCGGGAGTTTACGAGCAGTACTTC
clone_size: few; j_call: TRBJ2-7; d_call: .; v_call: TRBV7-9; cdr3_aa: CASSASHPASRTDYEQYF; cdr3_nt: TGTGCCAGCAGCGCATCCCACCCTGCGTCGCGGACAGACTACGAGCAGTACTTC
clone_size: .; j_call: TRBJ1-5; d_call: TRBD1; v_call: TRBV7-2; cdr3_aa: CASSPGTGGNQPQHF; cdr3_nt: TGTGCCAGCAGCCCTGGGACAGGGGGAAATCAGCCCCAGCATTTT
clone_size: .; j_call: TRBJ2-3; d_call: .; v_call: TRBV18; cdr3_aa: CASRQTGRGDTQYF; cdr3_nt: TGTGCCAGCCGGCAAACCGGGCGGGGAGATACGCAGTATTTT
clone_size: few; j_call: TRBJ2-2; d_call: TRBD1; v_call: TRBV6-4; cdr3_aa: CASSPDRAPTGELFF; cdr3_nt: TGTGCCAGCAGCCCCGACAGGGCTCCGACCGGGGAGCTGTTTTTT
clone_size: .; j_call: TRBJ2-4; d_call: .; v_call: TRBV1; cdr3_aa: CTSSQLYPRARGKNIQYF; cdr3_nt: TGCACCAGCAGCCAACTGTATCCGAGGGCGCGTGGCAAAAACATTCAGTACTTC
clone_size: .; j_call: TRBJ1-2; d_call: .; v_call: TRBV6-4; cdr3_aa: CASSPSDRRPNYGYTF; cdr3_nt: TGTGCCAGCAGTCCTTCTGACAGGCGCCCTAACTATGGCTACACCTTC
clone_size: few; j_call: TRBJ2-2; d_call: .; v_call: TRBV28; cdr3_aa: CASSLQTLAYTGELFF; cdr3_nt: TGTGCCAGCAGTTTACAAACTCTAGCGTACACCGGGGAGCTGTTTTTT
clone_size: few; j_call: TRBJ2-5; d_call: .; v_call: TRBV2; cdr3_aa: CASSEGGSQVLETQYF; cdr3_nt: TGTGCCAGCAGTGAAGGGGGCAGTCAAGTCCTCGAGACCCAGTACTTC
clone_size: .; j_call: TRBJ1-2; d_call: TRBD1; v_call: TRBV18; cdr3_aa: CASSEDRDYGYTF; cdr3_nt: TGTGCCAGCTCAGAGGACAGGGACTATGGCTACACCTTC
clone_size: .; j_call: TRBJ2-1; d_call: TRBD1; v_call: TRBV19; cdr3_aa: CASRYPAIGQGINEQFF; cdr3_nt: TGTGCCAGTAGATACCCGGCAATAGGACAGGGGATCAATGAGCAGTTCTTC
clone_size: few; j_call: TRBJ2-7; d_call: .; v_call: TRBV2; cdr3_aa: CATNSRGAGEQYF; cdr3_nt: TGTGCCACCAACTCTCGCGGAGCCGGCGAGCAGTACTTC
clone_size: few; j_call: TRBJ1-3; d_call: .; v_call: TRBV4-3; cdr3_aa: CASSQGRTFTGNTIYF; cdr3_nt: TGCGCCAGCAGCCAAGGGAGAACCTTTACTGGAAACACCATATATTTT
clone_size: .; j_call: TRBJ2-7; d_call: .; v_call: TRBV30; cdr3_aa: CAWSDLSYEQYF; cdr3_nt: TGTGCCTGGAGTGACCTCAGTTACGAGCAGTACTTC
clone_size: once; j_call: TRBJ1-4; d_call: .; v_call: TRBV30; cdr3_aa: CAWSVEGFNEKLFF; cdr3_nt: TGTGCCTGGAGTGTGGAGGGGTTTAATGAAAAACTGTTTTTT
clone_size: few; j_call: TRBJ1-5; d_call: .; v_call: TRBV19; cdr3_aa: CASSRIEKRPQHF; cdr3_nt: TGTGCCAGTAGTAGAATCGAAAAGAGGCCCCAGCATTTT
clone_size: few; j_call: TRBJ2-7; d_call: .; v_call: TRBV27; cdr3_aa: CASSLTRRGNYEQYF; cdr3_nt: TGTGCCAGCAGTTTGACGCGGAGAGGGAACTACGAGCAGTACTTC
clone_size: few; j_call: TRBJ2-1; d_call: TRBD2; v_call: TRBV15; cdr3_aa: CATSRALAGVEQFF; cdr3_nt: TGTGCCACCAGCAGAGCCCTAGCGGGAGTGGAGCAGTTCTTC
clone_size: few; j_call: TRBJ1-5; d_call: .; v_call: TRBV30; cdr3_aa: CAWSTSLRRAQHF; cdr3_nt: TGTGCCTGGAGTACATCACTCCGGCGGGCCCAGCATTTT
clone_size: few; j_call: TRBJ1-1; d_call: TRBD1; v_call: TRBV29-1; cdr3_aa: CSVVRQGGTEAFF; cdr3_nt: TGCAGCGTTGTTCGACAGGGAGGCACTGAAGCTTTCTTT
clone_size: few; j_call: TRBJ2-5; d_call: .; v_call: TRBV7-2; cdr3_aa: CATARQGGRETQYF; cdr3_nt: TGTGCCACCGCCCGACAGGGAGGACGGGAGACCCAGTACTTC